This T cell receptor (beta chain) was observed in a study of regulatory T cells in long-lasting Graves disease. General observations from the study: Newly diagnosed Graves' patients exceeded persistent ones in TCR diversity.

With respect to this clonotype: Its cognate antigen is unknown.

The TCR beta library used iRepertoire HTBI primers with Arm-PCR amplification of CDR3. TCRdb ran MiXCR on the multiplex PCR reads and lists one entry per CDR3 protein. The sample has hundreds of thousands of distinct CDR3 sequences, approximately 23% seen once. Specified time point: persistent/refractory GD, antithyroid drugs over 5 years with positive TRAb. Scientists built the TCR library using RNA that was extracted from PBMCs. Patients were from an endocrinology department in Xi'an, China. This CDR3 comprises 15 residues. Trimming shortened V by 1 base and J by 4 bases, and 13 bases separated the two germline ends. Germline CDR1 is MNHEY and CDR2 is SMNVEV (reference sequence).

The sequence derives from a female donor with Graves disease. The source was peripheral blood mononuclear cells (PBMCs), collected when the disease was refractory, from a patient treated with antithyroid drugs. The J gene is TRBJ1-1, the V gene TRBV27; TRBD1 is a possible D gene (5 bases). The CDR3 loop reads CASSLLGGVGTEAFF. CDR3 in DNA: TGTGCCAGCAGTTTATTGGGGGGGGTTGGCACTGAAGCTTTCTTT.